The 14 T cell receptor beta chains presented below share a single source sample, sequenced in a study of regulatory T cells in long-lasting Graves disease. Time point in this sample: persistent/refractory GD, antithyroid drugs over 5 years with positive TRAb. Following extraction of RNA from PBMCs, that RNA was used to make the TCR library. Assembly of TCR beta libraries relied on iRepertoire HTBI primers together with Arm-PCR of CDR3 regions. Using its own MiXCR run on the multiplex PCR reads, TCRdb lists one record per CDR3 protein. The data contain around 430,000 distinct CDR3 sequences, roughly 23% of them seen just once; the ten biggest clones take up 13%. The sequencing used peripheral blood mononuclear cells (PBMCs), collected when the disease was refractory, from a patient treated with antithyroid drugs. All receptors come from a female donor with Graves disease.

This clonotype was detected many times. The V gene is TRBV20-1, the J gene TRBJ2-7; 7 nucleotides match TRBD2. The CDR3 contains 16 residues. Trimming at V came to 3 bases and at J to 0 bases, leaving 11 bases not matched to a gene. Germline lookup yields CDR1 DFQATT and CDR2 SNEGSKA (reference sequence). The CDR3 coding sequence is TGCAGTGCTAGTAGGTCGTATAGCGGGCTCTCCTACGAGCAGTACTTC. Translation: CSASRSYSGLSYEQYF.

This clonotype showed up many times. V is TRBV6-1 and J is TRBJ1-2; D is unclear. V was cut by 6 bases and J by 5 bases, with 13 bases left in between. CDR1 and CDR2 (germline): MNHNS, SASEGT. This CDR3 contains 13 residues. The CDR3 bases are TGTGCCAGCAGCCCGGGGAGGGCATATGGCTACACCTTC. Translating gives CASSPGRAYGYTF.

The chain has TRBV15 and TRBJ2-2; tentative D call: TRBD2 (5 bases). V shed 0 bases and J shed 6 bases, with 14 bases lying between them. The CDR3 is made up of 16 amino acids. The germline V gene has CDR1 LNHNV and CDR2 YYDKDF (reference sequence). CDR3: CATSRDRTSRPGELFF. Here the CDR3 DNA reads TGTGCCACCAGCAGAGATAGGACTTCGCGGCCCGGGGAGCTGTTTTTT. Looking up the rest from reference TRBV15 and TRBJ2-2 gives the full variable domain: DAMVIQNPRYQVTQFGKPVTLSCSQTLNHNVMYWYQQKSSQAPKLLFHYYDKDFNNEADTPDNFQSRRPNTSFCFLDIRSPGLGDTAMYLCATSRDRTSRPGELFFGEGSRLTVL.

The chain links TRBV24-1 to TRBJ2-1, with D unresolved. CDR1 is KGHDR, CDR2 SFDVKD, per germline. The germline V and J ends were trimmed by 1 base and 9 bases, with 12 bases remaining between them. CDR3 length: 14 residues. CDR3: CATSDFRETGEQFF. The CDR3 coding sequence is TGTGCCACCAGTGATTTCCGAGAGACCGGTGAGCAGTTCTTC.

The genes are TRBV7-2 and TRBJ1-5; 8 bases match TRBD1. Per germline, CDR1 SGHTA and CDR2 FQGNSA. With 5 bases clipped from V and 4 bases from J, the junction kept 13 bases outside the gene matches. This CDR3 has 17 residues. Here the CDR3 reads CASSLGLWTGPNQPQHF. The CDR3 DNA reads TGTGCCAGCAGCCTTGGCCTTTGGACAGGGCCGAATCAGCCCCAGCATTTT.

This clonotype was picked up many times. The chain employs TRBV7-8 and TRBJ1-6; D not certain. Germline V gene lookup returns CDR1 SGHVS and CDR2 FQNEAQ. This CDR3 region has 14 residues. Between the trimmed V and J ends, which lost 2 bases and 5 bases, there was a span of 7 bases. For the CDR3, the DNA is TGTGCCAGCAGCTTACATGGAAATAATTCACCCCTCCACTTT. Its protein product is CASSLHGNNSPLHF.

This clonotype came up a few times. The chain joins TRBV7-9 to TRBJ1-2; perhaps TRBD1 as D (5 bases). The CDR3 is made up of 12 amino acids. The germline V and J ends were trimmed by 5 bases and 13 bases, with 17 bases remaining between them. Germline V gene data show CDR1 as SEHNR and CDR2 as FQNEAQ (reference sequence). The CDR3 sequence is CASSRGNSPATF. CDR3 in DNA: TGTGCCAGCAGCCGGGGGAACTCCCCAGCCACCTTC.

CDR3 protein: CASSLDTGVYNEQFF. The CDR3 coding sequence is TGTGCCAGCAGCTTAGATACAGGGGTCTACAATGAGCAGTTCTTC. V is TRBV7-2 and J is TRBJ2-1; the match to TRBD1 covers 7 bases. The length of the CDR3 is 15 residues. Germline V lookup: CDR1 SGHTA, CDR2 FQGNSA. V lost 1 base, J lost 3 bases, and 3 bases stayed unmatched.

In the case of this clonotype: A much larger clone differs by one base, so this may be a read error. The chain is built from TRBV20-1 and TRBJ1-2; 8 bases agree with TRBD1. Per the germline V gene, CDR1 is DFQATT and CDR2 is SNEGSKA (reference sequence). The CDR3 has 13 residues. The junction had 6 bases not matched to a gene; V was cut back by 6 bases and J by 3 bases. The CDR3 loop is CSASGQADYGYTF. CDR3 in DNA: TGCAGTGCCTCGGGACAGGCAGACTATGGCTACACCTTC.

The gene calls are TRBV5-6 and TRBJ1-3; D is undetermined. This CDR3 is built from 14 residues. Germline CDR1 and CDR2: SGHDT and YYEEEE. V was trimmed by 3 bases and J by 1 base, leaving 8 bases between them. CDR3 protein: CASSSQLSGNTIYF. CDR3 bases: TGTGCCAGCAGCTCACAGCTTTCTGGAAACACCATATATTTT.

The chain couples TRBV20-1 to TRBJ2-7; D not certain. This CDR3 comprises 13 residues. Germline CDR1 and CDR2: DFQATT and SNEGSKA (reference sequence). The germline V and J ends were trimmed by 6 bases and 1 base, with 13 bases remaining between them. The CDR3 DNA reads as TGCAGTGCCCTAGGTTCTGGATCCTACGAGCAGTACTTC. Translating it yields CSALGSGSYEQYF.

The sample holds many counts of this clonotype. CDR3 region: CADFEFNYGYTF. The CDR3 DNA sequence: TGTGCCGACTTCGAATTCAACTATGGCTACACCTTC. This sequence joins TRBV2 and TRBJ1-2; D gene unclear. V gave up 11 bases and J gave up 2 bases, with 12 bases separating them. From germline, CDR1 is SNHLY and CDR2 FYNNEI. The CDR3 consists of 12 residues.

A few counts support this clonotype. A much larger clone sits a single nucleotide away, making a read error possible. The chain links TRBV6-2 or TRBV6-3 to TRBJ1-1, with D unresolved. The CDR3 runs to 14 residues. Germline CDR1 MNHEY, CDR2 SVGEGT. Trimming shortened V by 2 bases and J by 1 base, and 8 bases separated the two germline ends. CDR3 in DNA: TGTGCCAGCAGTTACATGACGGCGAACACTGAAGCTTTCTTT. The encoded protein is CASSYMTANTEAFF.

This clonotype occurred many times. The chain carries TRBV11-1 and TRBJ2-7; TRBD1 agrees at 11 bases. This CDR3 contains 15 residues. V lost 5 bases, J lost 4 bases, and 7 bases stayed unmatched. CDR1 and CDR2 (germline): SGHAT, FQDESV (reference sequence). The CDR3 protein is CASSPGQGAPYEQYF. DNA of the CDR3: TGTGCCAGCAGCCCCGGACAGGGGGCACCTTACGAGCAGTACTTC.